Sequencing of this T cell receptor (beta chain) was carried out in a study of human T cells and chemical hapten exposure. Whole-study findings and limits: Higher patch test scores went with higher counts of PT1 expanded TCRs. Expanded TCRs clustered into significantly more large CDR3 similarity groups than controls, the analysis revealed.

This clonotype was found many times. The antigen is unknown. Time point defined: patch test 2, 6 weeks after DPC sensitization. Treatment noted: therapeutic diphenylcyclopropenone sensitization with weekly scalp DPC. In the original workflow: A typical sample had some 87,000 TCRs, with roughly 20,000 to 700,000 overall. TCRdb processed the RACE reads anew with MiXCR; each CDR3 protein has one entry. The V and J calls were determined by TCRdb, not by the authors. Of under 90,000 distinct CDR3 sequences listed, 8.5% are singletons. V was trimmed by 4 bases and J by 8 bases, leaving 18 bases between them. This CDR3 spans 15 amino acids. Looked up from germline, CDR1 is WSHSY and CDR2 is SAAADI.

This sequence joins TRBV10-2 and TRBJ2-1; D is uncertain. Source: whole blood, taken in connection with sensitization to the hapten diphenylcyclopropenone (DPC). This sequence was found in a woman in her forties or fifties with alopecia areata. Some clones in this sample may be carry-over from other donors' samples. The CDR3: CASSVSSLDIDEQFF. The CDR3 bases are TGCGCCAGCAGTGTGTCCTCATTGGATATCGATGAGCAGTTCTTC.